This TCR beta chain emerged from a study of T cell changes during pregnancy in multiple sclerosis. Trimming pared 0 bases from V and 2 bases from J, leaving 13 bases between. CDR1 SGHAT and CDR2 FQNNGV come from the germline V gene. CDR3 length: 16 amino acids. Assay used: immunoSEQ multiplex PCR; TCRdb lists only in-frame clones, some missing. The table has about 87,000 clones, just under 95% seen once; the top ten hold around 1.4%. The sequence came from a female donor in good health, enrolled as a control in a pregnancy study. The chain uses TRBV11-2 and TRBJ2-5; TRBD2 is a possible D gene (6 bases). Specimen: peripheral blood, collected in the third trimester of pregnancy. This CDR3 reads CASSLDAGGPQETQYF. CDR3 sequence (DNA): TGTGCCAGCAGCTTAGACGCCGGGGGACCTCAAGAGACCCAGTACTTC.